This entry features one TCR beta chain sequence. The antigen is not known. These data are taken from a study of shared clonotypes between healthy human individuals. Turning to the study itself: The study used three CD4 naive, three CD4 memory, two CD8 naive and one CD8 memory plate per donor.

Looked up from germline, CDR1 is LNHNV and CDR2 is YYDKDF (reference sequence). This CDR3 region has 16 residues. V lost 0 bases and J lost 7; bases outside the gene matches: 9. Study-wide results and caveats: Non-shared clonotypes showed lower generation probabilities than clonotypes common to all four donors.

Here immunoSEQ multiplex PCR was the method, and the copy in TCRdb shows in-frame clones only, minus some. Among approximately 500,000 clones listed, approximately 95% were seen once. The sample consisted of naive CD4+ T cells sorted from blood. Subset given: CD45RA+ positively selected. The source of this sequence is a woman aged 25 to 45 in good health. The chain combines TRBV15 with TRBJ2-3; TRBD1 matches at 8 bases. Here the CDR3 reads CATSRDLWDRSYTQYF. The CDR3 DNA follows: TGTGCCACCAGCAGAGATTTGTGGGACAGGTCCTATACGCAGTATTTT.